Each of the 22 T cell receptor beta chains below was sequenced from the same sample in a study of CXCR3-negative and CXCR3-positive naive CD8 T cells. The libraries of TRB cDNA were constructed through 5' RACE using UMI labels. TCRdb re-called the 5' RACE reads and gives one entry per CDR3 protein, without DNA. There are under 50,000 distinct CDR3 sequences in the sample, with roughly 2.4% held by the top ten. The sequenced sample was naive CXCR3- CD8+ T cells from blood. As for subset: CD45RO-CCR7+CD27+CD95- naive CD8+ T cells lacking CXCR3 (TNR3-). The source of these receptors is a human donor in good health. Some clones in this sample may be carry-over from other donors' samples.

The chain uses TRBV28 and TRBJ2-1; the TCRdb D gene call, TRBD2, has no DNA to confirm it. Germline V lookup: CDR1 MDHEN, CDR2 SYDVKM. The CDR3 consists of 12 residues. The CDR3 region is CASSPARDEQFF.

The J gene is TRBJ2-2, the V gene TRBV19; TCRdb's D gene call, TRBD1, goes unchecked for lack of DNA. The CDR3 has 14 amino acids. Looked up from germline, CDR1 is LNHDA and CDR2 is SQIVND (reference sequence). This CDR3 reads CASNRDGTTGELFF.

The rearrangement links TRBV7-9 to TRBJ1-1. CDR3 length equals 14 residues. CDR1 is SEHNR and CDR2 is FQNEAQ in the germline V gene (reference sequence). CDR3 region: CASSLGPLNTEAFF.

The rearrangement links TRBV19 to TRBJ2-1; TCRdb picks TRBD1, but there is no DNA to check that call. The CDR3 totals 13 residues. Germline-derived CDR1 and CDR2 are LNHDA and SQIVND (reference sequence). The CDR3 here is CASSRTVYNEQFF.

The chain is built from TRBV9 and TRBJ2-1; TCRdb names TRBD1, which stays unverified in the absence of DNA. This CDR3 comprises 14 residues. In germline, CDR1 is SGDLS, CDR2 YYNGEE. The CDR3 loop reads CASSFGLGGNEQFF.

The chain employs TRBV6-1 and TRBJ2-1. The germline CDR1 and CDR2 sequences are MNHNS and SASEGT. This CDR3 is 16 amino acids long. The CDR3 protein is CASSEGWSGPYNEQFF.

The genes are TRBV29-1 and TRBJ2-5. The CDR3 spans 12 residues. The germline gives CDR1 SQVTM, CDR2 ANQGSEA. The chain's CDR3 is CSVFSGGETQYF.

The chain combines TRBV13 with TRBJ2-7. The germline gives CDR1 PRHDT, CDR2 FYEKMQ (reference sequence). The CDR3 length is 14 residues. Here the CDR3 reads CASSDRRRVGEQYF.

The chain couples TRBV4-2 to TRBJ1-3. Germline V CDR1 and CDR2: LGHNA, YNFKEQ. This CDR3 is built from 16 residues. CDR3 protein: CASSQPPGISGNTIYF.

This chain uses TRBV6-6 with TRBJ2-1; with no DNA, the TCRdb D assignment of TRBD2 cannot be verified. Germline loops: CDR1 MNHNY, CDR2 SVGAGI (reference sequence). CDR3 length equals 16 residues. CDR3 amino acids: CASSYEGLAELGEQFF.

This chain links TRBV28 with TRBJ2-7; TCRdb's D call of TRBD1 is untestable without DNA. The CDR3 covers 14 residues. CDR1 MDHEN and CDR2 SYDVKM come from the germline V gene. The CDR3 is CASNPRTLGYEQYF.

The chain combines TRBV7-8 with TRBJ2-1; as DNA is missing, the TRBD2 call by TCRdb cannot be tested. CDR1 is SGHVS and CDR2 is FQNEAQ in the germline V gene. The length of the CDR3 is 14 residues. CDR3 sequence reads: CASSFPSGVGEQFF.

Here the CDR3 reads CASSLSRRNEQFF. The V call is TRBV5-1, the J call TRBJ2-1. This CDR3 is 13 amino acids long. CDR1 and CDR2 (germline): SGHRS, YFSETQ.

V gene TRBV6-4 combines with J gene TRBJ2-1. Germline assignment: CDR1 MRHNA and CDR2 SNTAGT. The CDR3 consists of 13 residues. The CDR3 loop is CASSDSPYNEQFF.

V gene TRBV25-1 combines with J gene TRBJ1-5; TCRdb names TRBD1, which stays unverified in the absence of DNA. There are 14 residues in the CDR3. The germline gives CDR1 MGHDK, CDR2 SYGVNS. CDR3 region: CASSEQGSNQPQHF. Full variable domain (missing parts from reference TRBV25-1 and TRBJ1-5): EADIYQTPRYLVIGTGKKITLECSQTMGHDKMYWYQQDPGMELHLIHYSYGVNSTEKGDLSSESTVSRIRTEHFPLTLESARPSHTSQYLCASSEQGSNQPQHFGDGTRLSIL.

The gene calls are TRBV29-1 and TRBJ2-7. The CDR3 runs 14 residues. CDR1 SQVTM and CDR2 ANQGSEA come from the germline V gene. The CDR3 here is CSVEDPRAAYEQYF.

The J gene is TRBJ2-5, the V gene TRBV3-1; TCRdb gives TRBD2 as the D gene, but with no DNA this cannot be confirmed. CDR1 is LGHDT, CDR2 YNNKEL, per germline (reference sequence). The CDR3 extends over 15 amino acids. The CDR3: CASSPTLTSGETQYF.

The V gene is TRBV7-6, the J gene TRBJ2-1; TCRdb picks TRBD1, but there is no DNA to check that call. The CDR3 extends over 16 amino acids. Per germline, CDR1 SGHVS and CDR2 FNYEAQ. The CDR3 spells CASSLIGQGVDNEQFF.

This CDR3 is CASSPHQVNTEAFF. This chain links TRBV4-1 with TRBJ1-1. CDR3 length equals 14 residues. Germline V gene lookup returns CDR1 MGHRA and CDR2 YSYEKL.

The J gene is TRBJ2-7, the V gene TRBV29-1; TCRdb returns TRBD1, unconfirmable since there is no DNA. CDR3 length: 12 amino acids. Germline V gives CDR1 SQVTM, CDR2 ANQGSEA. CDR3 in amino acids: CSVELTGDEQYF.

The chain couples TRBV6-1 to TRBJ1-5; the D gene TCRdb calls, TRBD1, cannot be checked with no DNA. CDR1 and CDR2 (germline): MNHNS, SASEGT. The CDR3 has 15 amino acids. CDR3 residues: CASSAGTGDNQPQHF.

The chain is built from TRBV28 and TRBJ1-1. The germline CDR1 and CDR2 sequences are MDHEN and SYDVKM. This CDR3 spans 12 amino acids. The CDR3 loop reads CASSLPESEAFF.